Below, 24 T cell receptor beta chains from the same sample are listed, as sequenced in a study of blood T cells in healthy people across ages. A J-beta primer mix and a sample-barcoded 5' primer were used in a second PCR of roughly 7 to 12 cycles. Each CDR3 protein gets one entry after TCRdb re-called the 5' RACE reads with MiXCR. The sample has about 1.5 million distinct CDR3 sequences; approximately 42% are singletons. The sample taken for sequencing was blood. All receptors come from a woman aged 18 to 35 in good health.

This clonotype was recorded a few times. The chain couples TRBV19 to TRBJ1-4; D is uncertain. V was cut by 6 bases and J by 0 bases, with 11 bases left in between. The V gene's germline CDR1 is LNHDA and CDR2 SQIVND (reference sequence). The CDR3 spans 15 residues. CDR3 coding DNA: TGTGCCAGTAGGTCGGTTTATGCAACTAATGAAAAACTGTTTTTT. Its translation: CASRSVYATNEKLFF.

Worth noting for this clonotype: It may be a read error: a sequence one base away is much more abundant. The chain combines TRBV6-5 with TRBJ1-5; possibly TRBD1 for D (5 bases). The V and J ends lost 4 bases and 3 bases respectively, with 7 bases between them. The CDR3 sequence is 13 residues long. Germline V gene data show CDR1 as MNHEY and CDR2 as SVGAGI. DNA for the CDR3: TGTGCCAGCAGTTGGGGGAACAATCAGCCCCAGCATTTT. It codes for CASSWGNNQPQHF.

This clonotype was detected only a few times. The J gene is TRBJ2-1, the V gene TRBV27, with D unresolved. V dropped 3 bases and J dropped 4 bases, with 19 bases sitting between them. CDR1 and CDR2 from the germline V gene are MNHEY and SMNVEV (reference sequence). This CDR3 is built from 17 residues. The CDR3 nucleotides read TGTGCCAGCAGTTTTGGGGTAACGCCTCTCGGGTACAATGAGCAGTTCTTC. Residues: CASSFGVTPLGYNEQFF.

This chain joins TRBV30 and TRBJ1-2, with 8 positions matching TRBD1. The V segment lost 0 bases and the J segment 1 base; nucleotides outside the gene matches: 4. Germline CDR1 GTSNPN, CDR2 SVGIG (reference sequence). CDR3 length equals 15 residues. The DNA for the CDR3 is TGTGCCTGGAGTGTACAGGGGGGAATTAACTATGGCTACACCTTC. It translates to CAWSVQGGINYGYTF.

Details on this clonotype: Its ends do not fully match the called genes, so a read error is possible. The genes are TRBV6-1 and TRBJ1-3; D remains unclear. The germline V gene has CDR1 MNHNS and CDR2 SASEGT. This CDR3 has 14 residues. The CDR3 DNA reads as TGTGCCAGCGGTGAGAAAAGCCTTGGAAACACCATATATTTT. It specifies CASGEKSLGNTIYF.

This clonotype was counted only a few times. This chain connects TRBV9 to TRBJ2-5; 9 nucleotides align to TRBD1. Germline V gene data show CDR1 as SGDLS and CDR2 as YYNGEE. The CDR3 has 14 amino acids. Unmatched junction bases numbered 6, after V lost 4 bases and J lost 5 bases. CDR3 DNA sequence: TGTGCCAGCAGCTTTACAGGGGGCGTGGAGACCCAGTACTTC. Protein product: CASSFTGGVETQYF.

The V call is TRBV7-2, the J call TRBJ2-1; D is unclear. This CDR3 has 16 amino acids. V was pared by 1 base and J by 5 bases, with 15 bases between. CDR1 and CDR2 (germline): SGHTA, FQGNSA. The chain's CDR3 is CASSLGSRWVDNEQFF. As DNA, the CDR3 is TGTGCCAGCAGCTTAGGGTCCAGGTGGGTTGACAATGAGCAGTTCTTC.

This clonotype turned up a few times. This chain uses TRBV6-5 with TRBJ2-3, with 8 bases aligning to TRBD1. CDR3 length equals 14 residues. Germline V gives CDR1 MNHEY, CDR2 SVGAGI. Losses at the gene ends were 5 bases for V and 3 bases for J; bases not matched to a gene: 4. CDR3 region: CASSTGGGTDTQYF. The CDR3 region has the DNA TGTGCCAGCAGTACAGGGGGAGGAACAGATACGCAGTATTTT.

The table lists this clonotype with a few counts. CDR3 amino acids: CASSSRRGGQETQYF. The DNA of the CDR3 is TGTGCCAGCAGTTCCCGGAGGGGGGGACAAGAGACCCAGTACTTC. The chain joins TRBV6-6 to TRBJ2-5; possibly TRBD2 for D (7 bases). The CDR3 is 15 residues long. Per the germline V gene, CDR1 is MNHNY and CDR2 is SVGAGI (reference sequence). The V gene lost 4 bases and the J gene lost 2 bases, with 14 bases spanning the gap.

The chain carries TRBV20-1 and TRBJ1-5; D might be TRBD1 (6 bases). Deletions cut 1 base from V and 7 bases from J, with 17 bases between. Looked up from germline, CDR1 is DFQATT and CDR2 is SNEGSKA (reference sequence). The CDR3 consists of 15 residues. Written as DNA, the CDR3 is TGCAGTGCTAGAGGGTTGGGGCAGGGGAACCAGCCCCAGCATTTT. Protein sequence: CSARGLGQGNQPQHF.

CDR3 residues: CASDDRQGSYGELFF. The CDR3 nucleotides read TGTGCCAGCGACGACCGACAGGGGAGTTACGGGGAGCTGTTTTTT. The V and J genes are TRBV2 and TRBJ2-2, with 8 nucleotides matching TRBD1. The trim removed 8 bases at V and 7 bases at J, leaving 12 bases unmatched. CDR1 SNHLY and CDR2 FYNNEI come from the germline V gene. This CDR3 comprises 15 residues.

There are a few counts of this clonotype. J is TRBJ2-3 and V is TRBV18; D remains unclear. The CDR3 runs 15 residues. Germline-derived CDR1 and CDR2 are KGHSH and LQKENI. Trimming removed 0 bases from V and 2 bases from J, with 9 bases in between. Here the CDR3 reads CASSPPIGHTDTQYF. DNA for the CDR3: TGTGCCAGCTCACCACCGATAGGTCACACAGATACGCAGTATTTT. The entire variable domain, with the rest obtained from reference TRBV18 and TRBJ2-3, is as follows: NAGVMQNPRHLVRRRGQEARLRCSPMKGHSHVYWYRQLPEEGLKFMVYLQKENIIDESGMPKERFSAEFPKEGPSILRIQQVVRGDSAAYFCASSPPIGHTDTQYFGPGTRLTVL.

The chain carries TRBV12-3 or TRBV12-4 and TRBJ2-2; possibly TRBD2 for D (6 bases). Trimming took off 5 bases at V and 0 bases at J, with 10 bases between the two ends. The CDR3 runs 15 residues. CDR3 sequence: CASSPLATNTGELFF. The CDR3, as DNA: TGTGCCAGCAGTCCTCTAGCGACGAACACCGGGGAGCTGTTTTTT.

The J gene is TRBJ2-7, the V gene TRBV27, with D unclear. Trimming shortened V by 6 bases and J by 7 bases, and 19 bases separated the two germline ends. CDR1 MNHEY and CDR2 SMNVEV come from the germline V gene (reference sequence). The CDR3 has 14 residues. The CDR3 sequence is CASSPPGLYGEQYF. CDR3 nucleotides: TGTGCCAGCAGCCCTCCGGGCCTATACGGGGAGCAGTACTTC.

The chain links TRBV10-3 to TRBJ2-3; 11 bases match TRBD1. Per the germline V gene, CDR1 is ENHRY and CDR2 is SYGVKD. The CDR3 covers 15 residues. J lost 5 bases, V lost 6 bases, and 7 bases had no gene match. The CDR3 protein is CAIRPDRGLVDTQYF. CDR3 sequence (DNA): TGTGCCATCAGACCGGACAGGGGGCTGGTAGATACGCAGTATTTT.

The V call is TRBV19, the J call TRBJ1-5, with D unclear. Trimming pared 5 bases from V and 3 bases from J, leaving 11 bases between. The V gene's germline CDR1 is LNHDA and CDR2 SQIVND (reference sequence). This CDR3 is built from 14 residues. This CDR3 is CASSLQINNQPQHF. CDR3 DNA: TGTGCCAGTAGTCTACAGATAAACAATCAGCCCCAGCATTTT.

The V call is TRBV4-1, the J call TRBJ2-1; D is possibly TRBD1 or TRBD2 (5 bases each). Germline V CDR1 and CDR2: MGHRA, YSYEKL. V shed 4 bases and J shed 5 bases, with 18 bases lying between them. The CDR3 runs to 16 residues. The CDR3 DNA sequence: TGCGCCAGCAGCCTAACACCGGGACGGACCCACAATGAGCAGTTCTTC. It is translated as CASSLTPGRTHNEQFF.

The gene calls are TRBV6-5 and TRBJ1-2; 12 bases match TRBD1. Germline loops: CDR1 MNHEY, CDR2 SVGAGI. This CDR3 is 15 amino acids long. V dropped 6 bases and J dropped 7; count of bases not matched to a gene: 9. Written as DNA, the CDR3 is TGTGCCAGCAGAACTCCGGGACAGGGGGCATCTGGCTACACCTTC. It codes for CASRTPGQGASGYTF.

The CDR3, as DNA: TGCAGATTTCCCGAGCTTCTATTCTACGAGCAGTACTTC. Translated, it gives CRFPELLFYEQYF. The chain joins TRBV20-1 to TRBJ2-7, with unresolved D. This CDR3 comprises 13 residues. CDR1 and CDR2 (germline): DFQATT, SNEGSKA (reference sequence).

This clonotype was recorded a few times. V and J are TRBV27 and TRBJ1-1; tentatively, D is TRBD1 (5 bases). Deletions cut 5 bases from V and 0 bases from J, with 13 bases between. The CDR3 has 15 amino acids. CDR1 and CDR2 (germline): MNHEY, SMNVEV (reference sequence). The CDR3 DNA reads TGTGCCAGCAGTACGCGACAGTCTATGAACACTGAAGCTTTCTTT. It codes for CASSTRQSMNTEAFF.

The genes are TRBV6-2 or TRBV6-3 and TRBJ1-1; TRBD1 aligns across 7 bases. Germline CDR1 is MNHEY and CDR2 is SVGEGT. V dropped 6 bases and J dropped 4; count of bases not matched to a gene: 8. The CDR3 sequence is 14 residues long. CDR3 residues: CASSPHPGGTEAFF. The CDR3 DNA is TGTGCCAGCAGCCCCCACCCAGGGGGCACTGAAGCTTTCTTT.

The chain links TRBV28 to TRBJ1-1, with D possibly TRBD1 on 5 matching bases. The germline V gene has CDR1 MDHEN and CDR2 SYDVKM. There are 17 residues in the CDR3. The V end was cut by 3 bases, the J end by 0 bases, with 17 bases between. In nucleotides, the CDR3 is TGTGCCAGCAGTTTGGGATTGAGGGGTTACATGAACACTGAAGCTTTCTTT. It is translated as CASSLGLRGYMNTEAFF.

The chain is built from TRBV29-1 and TRBJ1-1; no firm D call. Trimming removed 3 bases from V and 8 bases from J, with 10 bases in between. Germline CDR1 SQVTM, CDR2 ANQGSEA. The length of the CDR3 is 11 residues. The DNA of the CDR3 is TGCAGCGTTGAGGGGTATCCGGAAGCTTTCTTT. This encodes CSVEGYPEAFF. Full variable domain (remainder filled in from reference TRBV29-1 and TRBJ1-1): SAVISQKPSRDICQRGTSLTIQCQVDSQVTMMFWYRQQPGQSLTLIATANQGSEATYESGFVIDKFPISRPNLTFSTLTVSNMSPEDSSIYLCSVEGYPEAFFGQGTRLTVV.

The J gene is TRBJ2-1, the V gene TRBV29-1; the match to TRBD1 covers 9 bases. Trimming removed 3 bases from V and 15 bases from J; junction bases left unmatched: 6. Per germline, CDR1 SQVTM and CDR2 ANQGSEA. The CDR3 is 11 amino acids. CDR3 protein: CSVDQDRGPFF. Written as DNA, the CDR3 is TGCAGCGTTGACCAGGACAGGGGCCCGTTCTTC.